This paragraph covers one T cell receptor (beta chain) sequence. The antigen is undetermined. CDR1 SGDLS and CDR2 YYNGEE come from the germline V gene. V lost 5 bases and J lost 0, with 8 bases in between. CDR3 size: 13 residues. The data originate from a study of cytomegalovirus exposure and HLA in healthy donors. Findings and caveats of the study: Clusters of TCRs from the first cohort tended to co-occur in the 90 to 150 validation repertoires (as a later analysis found).

The method was immunoSEQ multiplex PCR; TCRdb's version includes in-frame clones alone and lacks a portion of them. This sample yields over 200,000 clones, of which less than 85% are seen a single time; 5.5% to 6.5% belongs to the top ten. Specimen: PBMCs. The V and J genes are TRBV9 and TRBJ1-2; D uncertain. This sequence originates from a woman between 18 and 30 years old in good health and CMV-seronegative. DNA for the CDR3: TGTGCCAGCAGTGGCTTGGCTAACTATGGCTACACCTTC. This translates into CASSGLANYGYTF. Together with reference TRBV9 and TRBJ1-2, the CDR3 gives the full variable domain: DSGVTQTPKHLITATGQRVTLRCSPRSGDLSVYWYQQSLDQGLQFLIQYYNGEERAKGNILERFSAQQFPDLHSELNLSSLELGDSALYFCASSGLANYGYTFGSGTRLTVV.